This TCR beta chain was documented in a study of blood T cell repertoires in COVID-19. About the research overall: Italy, Spain and the United States were the sources of the convalescent and acute COVID-19 samples. PBMCs, B-cell-depleted T cells, or T cells were the source of the cDNA or gDNA that made up the material.

CDR3 length: 13 residues. The V gene's germline CDR1 is SGHTA and CDR2 FQGTGA. The V and J ends lost 6 bases and 6 bases respectively, with 12 bases between them. Here immunoSEQ multiplex PCR was the method, and the copy in TCRdb shows in-frame clones only, minus some. The repertoire holds tens of thousands of clones, with roughly 83% as singletons. The TCR was taken from a man in his 70s with acute or convalescent COVID-19. V is TRBV7-3 and J is TRBJ2-1; D perhaps matches TRBD2 (6 bases). The material sequenced was peripheral blood. The CDR3 bases are TGTGCCAGCAGTCGGGAGAGGCTCAATGAGCAGTTCTTC. It is translated as CASSRERLNEQFF.